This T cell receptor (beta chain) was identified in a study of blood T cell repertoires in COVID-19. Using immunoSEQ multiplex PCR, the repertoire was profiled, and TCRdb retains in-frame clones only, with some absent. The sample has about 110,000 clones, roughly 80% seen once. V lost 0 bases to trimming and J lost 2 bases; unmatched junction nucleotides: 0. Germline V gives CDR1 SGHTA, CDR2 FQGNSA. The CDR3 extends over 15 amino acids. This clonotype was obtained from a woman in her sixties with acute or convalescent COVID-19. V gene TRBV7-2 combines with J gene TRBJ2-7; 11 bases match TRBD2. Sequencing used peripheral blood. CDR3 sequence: CASSLASGGAYEQYF. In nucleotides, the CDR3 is TGTGCCAGCAGCTTAGCTAGCGGGGGGGCCTACGAGCAGTACTTC.